This T cell receptor (beta chain) was documented in a study of radiotherapy plus CTLA-4 blockade in lung cancer. Study overall: Disease control was seen in 30% to 35% of patients, objective responses in roughly 17%.

The data were produced by immunoSEQ multiplex PCR, yet TCRdb's version contains in-frame clones alone and is incomplete. The table has roughly 98,000 clones, 80% to 85% seen once. Patients in the study, people with chemo-refractory metastatic non-small-cell lung cancer, received focal radiation plus ipilimumab CTLA-4 blockade. Note on this clone: As yet, its antigen is unknown.

Study observations and caveats: Best predicting response, reportedly, were early blood T cell clone dynamics, with interferon-beta.

Germline V gene lookup returns CDR1 MDHEN and CDR2 SYDVKM. Trimming at V came to 4 bases and at J to 1 base, leaving 5 bases not matched to a gene. The CDR3 extends over 15 amino acids. This material consisted of peripheral blood, taken from a patient treated with radiotherapy plus ipilimumab. This clonotype was sampled from a human donor with non-small cell lung cancer who had a partial response to radiotherapy plus ipilimumab. The chain is built from TRBV28 and TRBJ2-7; 9 bases are a match to TRBD1. As DNA, the CDR3 is TGTGCCAGCAGTTCTACAGGGGGCCCGTCCTACGAGCAGTACTTC. Translating it yields CASSSTGGPSYEQYF.